The source of this T cell receptor beta chain is a study of Graves' ophthalmopathy and Graves' hyperthyroidism. Overall study context: Upon initial diagnosis and before any treatment, peripheral blood was collected. Study-wide findings and caveats: Using 13 signatures, a model distinguished ophthalmopathy from stable hyperthyroidism, reaching around 88% sensitivity and about 81% specificity.

RNA transcripts were the source from which TCR beta CDR3 regions were amplified. First-round RT-PCR used HTBI primers; second-round multiplex PCR followed. One entry per CDR3 protein results from TCRdb running MiXCR on the multiplex PCR reads. The sample comprises roughly 480,000 distinct CDR3 sequences, roughly 14% of which are singletons, and approximately 9.8% rests with the top ten. The sample holds a few counts of this clonotype. Its specificity is not known. CAS ≥3, NOSPECS ≥4, moderate-to-severe activity and duration under 3 months marked donors with ophthalmopathy. V dropped 5 bases and J dropped 3 bases, with 20 bases sitting between them. The CDR3 sequence is 16 residues long. CDR1 is SGHAT and CDR2 is FQNNGV in the germline V gene.

The rearrangement links TRBV11-2 to TRBJ2-7; possibly TRBD1 or TRBD2 for D (5 bases each). This TCR was sampled from a woman under 40 with Graves' ophthalmopathy. The source material was blood. The CDR3, as DNA: TGTGCCAGCAGCCCGAGAGGGGCACATACTGTCTACGAGCAGTACTTC. Translation gives CASSPRGAHTVYEQYF.